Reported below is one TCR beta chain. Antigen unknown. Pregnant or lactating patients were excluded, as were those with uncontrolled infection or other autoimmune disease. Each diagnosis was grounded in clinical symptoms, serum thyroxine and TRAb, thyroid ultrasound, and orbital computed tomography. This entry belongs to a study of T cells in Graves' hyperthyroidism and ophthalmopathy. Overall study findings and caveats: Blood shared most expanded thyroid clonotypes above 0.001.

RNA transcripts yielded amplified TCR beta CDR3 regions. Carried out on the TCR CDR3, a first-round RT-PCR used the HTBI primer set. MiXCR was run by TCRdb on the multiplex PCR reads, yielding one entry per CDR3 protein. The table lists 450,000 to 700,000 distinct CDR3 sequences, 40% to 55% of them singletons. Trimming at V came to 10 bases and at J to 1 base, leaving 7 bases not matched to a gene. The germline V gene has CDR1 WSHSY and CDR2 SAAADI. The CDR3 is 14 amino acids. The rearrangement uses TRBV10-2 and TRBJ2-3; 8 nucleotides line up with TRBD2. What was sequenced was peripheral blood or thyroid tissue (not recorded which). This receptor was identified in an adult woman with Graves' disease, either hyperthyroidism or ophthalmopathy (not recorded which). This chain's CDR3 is CATKRERGTDTQYF. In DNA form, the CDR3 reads TGCGCCACAAAGCGGGAGAGGGGCACAGATACGCAGTATTTT.